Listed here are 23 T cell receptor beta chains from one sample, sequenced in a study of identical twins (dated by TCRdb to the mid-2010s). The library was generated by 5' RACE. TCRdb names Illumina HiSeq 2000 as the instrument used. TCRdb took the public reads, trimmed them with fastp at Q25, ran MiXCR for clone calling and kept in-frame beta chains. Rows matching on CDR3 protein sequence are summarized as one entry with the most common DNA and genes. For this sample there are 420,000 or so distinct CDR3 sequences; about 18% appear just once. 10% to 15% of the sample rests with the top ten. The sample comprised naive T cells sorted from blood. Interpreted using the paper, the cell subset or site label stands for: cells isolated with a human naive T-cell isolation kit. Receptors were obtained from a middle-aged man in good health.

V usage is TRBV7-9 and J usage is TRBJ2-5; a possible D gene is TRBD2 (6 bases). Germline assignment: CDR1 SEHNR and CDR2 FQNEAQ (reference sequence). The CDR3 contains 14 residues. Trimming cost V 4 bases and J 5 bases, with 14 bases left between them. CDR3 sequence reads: CASSYPGDRETQYF. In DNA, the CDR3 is TGTGCCAGCAGCTACCCGGGGGATCGGGAGACCCAGTACTTC.

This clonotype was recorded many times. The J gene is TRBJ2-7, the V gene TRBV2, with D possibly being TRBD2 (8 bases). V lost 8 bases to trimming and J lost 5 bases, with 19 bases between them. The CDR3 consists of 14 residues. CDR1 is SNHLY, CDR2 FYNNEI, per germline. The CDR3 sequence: CASDSGTASHEQYF. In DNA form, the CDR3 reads TGTGCCAGCGATAGCGGGACAGCCAGCCACGAGCAGTACTTC.

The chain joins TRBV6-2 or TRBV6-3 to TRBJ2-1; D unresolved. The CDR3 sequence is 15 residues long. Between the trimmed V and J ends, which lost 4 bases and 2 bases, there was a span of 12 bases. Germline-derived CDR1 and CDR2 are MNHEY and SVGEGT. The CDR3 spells CASSFKPPTYNEQFF. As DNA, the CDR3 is TGTGCCAGCAGTTTTAAGCCCCCTACCTACAATGAGCAGTTCTTC.

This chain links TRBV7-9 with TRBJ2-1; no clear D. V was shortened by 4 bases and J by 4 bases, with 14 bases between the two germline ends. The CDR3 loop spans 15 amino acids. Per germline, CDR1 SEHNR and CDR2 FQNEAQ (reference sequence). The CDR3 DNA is TGTGCCAGCAGCTCGATCTTGAGTGGGTACAATGAGCAGTTCTTC. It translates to CASSSILSGYNEQFF.

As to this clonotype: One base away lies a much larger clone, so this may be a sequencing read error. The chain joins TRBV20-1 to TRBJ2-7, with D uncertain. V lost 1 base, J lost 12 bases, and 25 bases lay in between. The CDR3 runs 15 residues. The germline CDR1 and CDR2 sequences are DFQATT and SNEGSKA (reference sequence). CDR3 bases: TGCAGTGCTAGAGGTCGATCATCCGGGTGGGCTATCAGGTACTTC. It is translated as CSARGRSSGWAIRYF.

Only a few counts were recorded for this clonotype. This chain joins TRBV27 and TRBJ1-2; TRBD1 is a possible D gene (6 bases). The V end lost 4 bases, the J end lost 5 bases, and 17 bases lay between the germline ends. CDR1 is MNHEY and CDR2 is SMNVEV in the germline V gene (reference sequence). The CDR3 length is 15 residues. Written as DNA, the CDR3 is TGTGCCAGCAGTTCCCTAGGGGGGGCCCCATATGGCTACACCTTC. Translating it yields CASSSLGGAPYGYTF.

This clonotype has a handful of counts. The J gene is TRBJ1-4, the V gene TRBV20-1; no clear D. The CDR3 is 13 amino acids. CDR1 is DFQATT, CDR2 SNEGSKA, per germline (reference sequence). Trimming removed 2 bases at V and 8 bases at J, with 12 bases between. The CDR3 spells CSARKAPTEKLFF. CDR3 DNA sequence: TGCAGTGCTAGAAAGGCCCCAACGGAAAAACTGTTTTTT.

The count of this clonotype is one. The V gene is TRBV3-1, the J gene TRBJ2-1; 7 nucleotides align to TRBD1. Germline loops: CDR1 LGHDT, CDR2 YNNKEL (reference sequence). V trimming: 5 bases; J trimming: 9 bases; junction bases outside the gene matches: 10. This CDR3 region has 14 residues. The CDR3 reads CASSLTQGVGEQFF. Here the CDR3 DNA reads TGTGCCAGCAGCTTGACGCAGGGGGTCGGTGAGCAGTTCTTC.

CDR3 nucleotide sequence: TGTGCCAGCAGCTCGGTAGTGACTAGCGGATACAATGAGCAGTTCTTC. This gives the protein CASSSVVTSGYNEQFF. The rearrangement uses TRBV7-6 and TRBJ2-1; 9 nucleotides align to TRBD2. The CDR3 contains 16 residues. V lost 4 bases to trimming and J lost 4 bases; unmatched junction nucleotides: 8. Germline CDR1 is SGHVS and CDR2 is FNYEAQ.

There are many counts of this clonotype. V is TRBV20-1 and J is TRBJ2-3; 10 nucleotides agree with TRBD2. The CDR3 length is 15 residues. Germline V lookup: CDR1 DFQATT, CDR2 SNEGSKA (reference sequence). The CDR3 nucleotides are TGCGGCGGGGCCCGGACTAGCGGATTCACAGATACGCAGTATTTT. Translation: CGGARTSGFTDTQYF.

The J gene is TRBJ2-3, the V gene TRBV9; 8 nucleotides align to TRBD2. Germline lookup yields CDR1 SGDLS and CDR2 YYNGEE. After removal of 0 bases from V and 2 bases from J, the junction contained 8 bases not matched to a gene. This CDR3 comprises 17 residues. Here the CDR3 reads CASSVGVSGGHTDTQYF. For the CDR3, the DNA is TGTGCCAGCAGCGTAGGGGTTTCGGGGGGGCACACAGATACGCAGTATTTT. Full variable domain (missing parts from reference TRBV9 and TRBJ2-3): DSGVTQTPKHLITATGQRVTLRCSPRSGDLSVYWYQQSLDQGLQFLIQYYNGEERAKGNILERFSAQQFPDLHSELNLSSLELGDSALYFCASSVGVSGGHTDTQYFGPGTRLTVL.

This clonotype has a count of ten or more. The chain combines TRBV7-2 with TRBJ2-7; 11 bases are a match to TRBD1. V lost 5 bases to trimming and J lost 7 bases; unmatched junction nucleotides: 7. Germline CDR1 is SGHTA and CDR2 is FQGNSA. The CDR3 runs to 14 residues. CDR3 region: CASSPGQGAREQYF. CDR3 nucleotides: TGTGCCAGCAGCCCAGGACAGGGGGCAAGAGAGCAGTACTTC.

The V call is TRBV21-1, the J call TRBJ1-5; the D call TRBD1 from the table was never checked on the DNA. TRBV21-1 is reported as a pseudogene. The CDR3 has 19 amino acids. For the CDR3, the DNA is TGTGCCAGCAGCAAAGAGCGGGGACAGGGGGCCGATAGCAATCAGCCCCAGCATTTT. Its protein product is CASSKERGQGADSNQPQHF.

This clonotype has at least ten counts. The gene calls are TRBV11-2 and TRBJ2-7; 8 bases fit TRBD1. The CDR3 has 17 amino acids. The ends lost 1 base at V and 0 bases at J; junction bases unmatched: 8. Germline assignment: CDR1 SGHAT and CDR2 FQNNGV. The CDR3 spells CASSLVASGGFSYEQYF. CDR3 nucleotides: TGTGCCAGCAGCTTAGTCGCGTCAGGGGGCTTCTCCTACGAGCAGTACTTC.

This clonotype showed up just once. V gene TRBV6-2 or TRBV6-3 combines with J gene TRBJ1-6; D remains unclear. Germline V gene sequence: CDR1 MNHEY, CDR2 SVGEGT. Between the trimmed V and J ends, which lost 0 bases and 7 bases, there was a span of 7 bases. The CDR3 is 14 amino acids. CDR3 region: CASSYSRQNSPLHF. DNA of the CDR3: TGTGCCAGCAGTTACTCCCGACAAAATTCACCCCTCCACTTT.

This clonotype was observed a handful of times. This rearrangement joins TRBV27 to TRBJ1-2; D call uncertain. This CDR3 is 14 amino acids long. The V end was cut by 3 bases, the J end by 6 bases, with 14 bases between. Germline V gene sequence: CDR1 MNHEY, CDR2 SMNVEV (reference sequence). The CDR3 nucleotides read TGTGCCAGCAGTTTCGCCGAGCAGGCGCATGGCTACACCTTC. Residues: CASSFAEQAHGYTF.

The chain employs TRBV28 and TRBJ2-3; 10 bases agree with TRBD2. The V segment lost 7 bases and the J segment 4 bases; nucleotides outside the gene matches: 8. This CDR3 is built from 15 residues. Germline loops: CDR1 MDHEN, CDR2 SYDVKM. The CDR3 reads CASKTGTSVSDTQYF. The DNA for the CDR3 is TGTGCCAGCAAGACCGGGACTAGCGTGTCAGATACGCAGTATTTT. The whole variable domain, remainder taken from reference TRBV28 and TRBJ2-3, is DVKVTQSSRYLVKRTGEKVFLECVQDMDHENMFWYRQDPGLGLRLIYFSYDVKMKEKGDIPEGYSVSREKKERFSLILESASTNQTSMYLCASKTGTSVSDTQYFGPGTRLTVL.

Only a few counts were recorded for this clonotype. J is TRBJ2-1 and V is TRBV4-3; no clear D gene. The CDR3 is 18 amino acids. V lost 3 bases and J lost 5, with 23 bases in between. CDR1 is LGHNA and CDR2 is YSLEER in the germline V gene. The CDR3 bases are TGCGCCAGCAGCCAGGATCCCTCCTCCACGGGCAGCGACAATGAGCAGTTCTTC. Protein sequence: CASSQDPSSTGSDNEQFF.

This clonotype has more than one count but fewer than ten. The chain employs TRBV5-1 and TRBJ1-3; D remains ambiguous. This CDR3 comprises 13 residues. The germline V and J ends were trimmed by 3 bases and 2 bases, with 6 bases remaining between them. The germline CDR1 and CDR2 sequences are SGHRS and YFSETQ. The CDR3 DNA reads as TGCGCCAGCAGCTCGAACCCTGGAAACACCATATATTTT. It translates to CASSSNPGNTIYF.

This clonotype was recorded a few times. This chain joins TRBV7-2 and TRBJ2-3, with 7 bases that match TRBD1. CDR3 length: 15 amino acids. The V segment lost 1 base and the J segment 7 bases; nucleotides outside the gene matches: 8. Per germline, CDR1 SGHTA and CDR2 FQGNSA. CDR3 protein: CASSLVVGQMHTQYF. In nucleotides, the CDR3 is TGTGCCAGCAGCTTAGTAGTGGGACAGATGCATACGCAGTATTTT.

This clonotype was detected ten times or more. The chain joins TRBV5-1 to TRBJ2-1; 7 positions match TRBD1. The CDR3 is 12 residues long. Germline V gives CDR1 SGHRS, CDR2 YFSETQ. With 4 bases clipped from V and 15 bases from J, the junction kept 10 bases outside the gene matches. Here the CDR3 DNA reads TGCGCCAGCAGCCTCTCCCAGGGGGTTGGGTTCTTC. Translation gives CASSLSQGVGFF.

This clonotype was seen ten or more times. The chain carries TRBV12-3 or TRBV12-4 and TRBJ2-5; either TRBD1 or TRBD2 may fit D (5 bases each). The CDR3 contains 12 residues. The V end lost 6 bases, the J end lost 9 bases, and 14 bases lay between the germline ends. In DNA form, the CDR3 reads TGTGCCAGCAGCGGGGCCAACTTGCCCCAGTACTTC. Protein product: CASSGANLPQYF.

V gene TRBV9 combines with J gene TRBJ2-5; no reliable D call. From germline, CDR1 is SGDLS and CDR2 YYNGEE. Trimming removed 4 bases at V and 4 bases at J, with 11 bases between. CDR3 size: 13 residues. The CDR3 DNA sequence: TGTGCCAGCAGCTTCTCCGGGTTAGAGACCCAGTACTTC. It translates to CASSFSGLETQYF.